This T cell receptor beta chain was observed in a study of T cells expressing NK-cell markers. Study details: Sorted CD3+CD56+NKG2C+, CD3+CD56+NKG2C- and CD3+CD56-NKG2C+ T cells supplied TCR beta repertoires.

For TCR beta, cDNA was produced by 5'RACE template switching with UMIs. TCRdb reprocessed the 5' RACE reads and stores each CDR3 protein as one record, lacking DNA. The sample has fewer than 550,000 distinct CDR3 sequences. The CDR3 is 15 amino acids. Germline assignment: CDR1 SGDLS and CDR2 YYNGEE. Sequenced material: blood T cells: a sorted CD56 or NKG2C T cell subset, CD4+ or CD8+ T cells, or bulk PBMC T cells (not recorded which). This sequence originates from a woman aged 45-65 years in good health. The chain links TRBV9 to TRBJ2-3; with no DNA, the TCRdb D assignment of TRBD2 cannot be verified. The CDR3: CASSLVGGKDVTQYF.